This T cell receptor (beta chain) came from a study of blood T cell repertoires in COVID-19. In the study overall: The origin of the acute and convalescent COVID-19 samples was the United States, Italy and Spain. Sources were T cells, B-cell-depleted T cells, or PBMCs; the material itself was cDNA or gDNA.

How the authors handled the data: Cell counts per sample came from amplifying reference gene primers. TCRdb's copy holds only in-frame clones and misses some; the assay was immunoSEQ multiplex PCR. V, J and clone size are those of that table, while D and trimming were read from the DNA. The table includes approximately 240,000 clones, around 83% detected once. CDR3 size: 15 residues. V was cut by 2 bases and J by 6 bases, with 11 bases left in between. Germline CDR1 reads MDHEN; CDR2 reads SYDVKM. The receptor was isolated from a man in his fifties or sixties who had recovered from COVID-19. The genes are TRBV28 and TRBJ1-6, with D unresolved. Sequencing was done on a sample of peripheral blood. CDR3 protein: CASSLQRGINSPLHF. The DNA for the CDR3 is TGTGCCAGCAGTTTACAACGCGGCATTAATTCACCCCTCCACTTT.